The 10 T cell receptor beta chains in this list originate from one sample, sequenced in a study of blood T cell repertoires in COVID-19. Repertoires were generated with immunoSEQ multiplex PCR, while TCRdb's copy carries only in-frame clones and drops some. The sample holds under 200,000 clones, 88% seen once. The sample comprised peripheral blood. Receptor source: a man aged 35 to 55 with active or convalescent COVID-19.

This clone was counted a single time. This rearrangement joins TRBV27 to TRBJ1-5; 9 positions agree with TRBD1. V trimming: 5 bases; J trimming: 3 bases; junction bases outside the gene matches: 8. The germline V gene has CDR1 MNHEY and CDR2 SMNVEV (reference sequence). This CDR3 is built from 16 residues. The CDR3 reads CASSPRTGVDNQPQHF. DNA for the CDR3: TGTGCCAGCAGTCCGCGGACAGGGGTGGACAATCAGCCCCAGCATTTT.

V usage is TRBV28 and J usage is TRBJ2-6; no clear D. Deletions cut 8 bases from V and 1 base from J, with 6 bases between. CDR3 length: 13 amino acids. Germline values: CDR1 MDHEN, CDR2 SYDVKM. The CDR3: CASVLSGANVLTF. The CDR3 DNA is TGTGCCAGCGTTCTATCTGGGGCCAACGTCCTGACTTTC.

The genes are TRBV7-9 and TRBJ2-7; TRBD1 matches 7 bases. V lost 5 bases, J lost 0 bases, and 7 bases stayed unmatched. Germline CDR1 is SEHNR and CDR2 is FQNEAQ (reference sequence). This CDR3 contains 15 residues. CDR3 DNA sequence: TGTGCCAGCAGCCTGGAAGGGGGCTACTCCTACGAGCAGTACTTC. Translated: CASSLEGGYSYEQYF.

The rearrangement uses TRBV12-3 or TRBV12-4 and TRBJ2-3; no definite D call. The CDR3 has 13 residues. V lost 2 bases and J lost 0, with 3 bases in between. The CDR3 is CASSLLSTDTQYF. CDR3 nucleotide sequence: TGTGCCAGCAGTTTACTCAGCACAGATACGCAGTATTTT.

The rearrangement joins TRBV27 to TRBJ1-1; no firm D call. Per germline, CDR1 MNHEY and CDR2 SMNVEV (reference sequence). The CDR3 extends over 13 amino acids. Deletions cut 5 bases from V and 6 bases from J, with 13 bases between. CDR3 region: CASSALRSAEAFF. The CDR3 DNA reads TGTGCCAGCAGTGCCCTCAGGTCGGCTGAAGCTTTCTTT.

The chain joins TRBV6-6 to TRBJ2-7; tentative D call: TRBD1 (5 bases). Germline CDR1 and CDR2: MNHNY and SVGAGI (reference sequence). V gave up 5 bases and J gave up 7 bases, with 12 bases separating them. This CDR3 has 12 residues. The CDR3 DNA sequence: TGTGCCAGCAGTAAACAGGCCCTGGAGCAGTACTTC. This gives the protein CASSKQALEQYF.

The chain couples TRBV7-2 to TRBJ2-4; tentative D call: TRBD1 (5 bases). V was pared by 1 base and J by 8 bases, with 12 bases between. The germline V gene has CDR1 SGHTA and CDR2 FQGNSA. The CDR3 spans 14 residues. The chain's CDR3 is CASSLDPIRDIQYF. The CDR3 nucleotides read TGTGCCAGCAGCTTAGACCCCATCAGGGACATTCAGTACTTC.

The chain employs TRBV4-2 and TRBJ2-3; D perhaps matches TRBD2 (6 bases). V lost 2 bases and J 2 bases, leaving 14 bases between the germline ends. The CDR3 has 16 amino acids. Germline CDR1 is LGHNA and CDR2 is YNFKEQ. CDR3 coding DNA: TGTGCCAGCAGCCAACCCCCAGGAGGGTCCACAGATACGCAGTATTTT. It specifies CASSQPPGGSTDTQYF.

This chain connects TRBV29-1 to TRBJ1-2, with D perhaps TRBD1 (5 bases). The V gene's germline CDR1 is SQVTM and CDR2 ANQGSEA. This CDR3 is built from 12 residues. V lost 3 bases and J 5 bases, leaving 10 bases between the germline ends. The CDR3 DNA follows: TGCAGCGTTGAGGCACAGGCTTATGGCTACACCTTC. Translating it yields CSVEAQAYGYTF.

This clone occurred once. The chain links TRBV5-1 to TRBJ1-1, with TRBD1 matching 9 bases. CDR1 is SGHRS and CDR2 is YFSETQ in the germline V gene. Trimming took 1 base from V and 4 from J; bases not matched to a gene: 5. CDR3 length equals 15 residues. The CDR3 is CASSLQGQGVTEAFF. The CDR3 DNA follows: TGCGCCAGCAGCTTGCAGGGACAGGGCGTCACTGAAGCTTTCTTT.